This T cell receptor (beta chain) is drawn from a study of T cell repertoires in cytomegalovirus infection. This clonotype showed up many times. Its target is not known. Study-level findings and limits: Identification of carriers of CMV plus the relevant HLA was performed using cumulative public TCR beta family frequency.

Via MiXCR, TCRdb re-called the reads, giving one row per CDR3 protein. The sample has about 490,000 distinct CDR3 sequences; about 11% are singletons. This CDR3 has 14 residues. The germline CDR1 and CDR2 sequences are SGHDT and YYEEEE. Trimming removed 0 bases at V and 7 bases at J, with 13 bases between. Sequencing was done on a sample of PBMCs. The source is a human donor in good health (CMV status not recorded). Some clones in this sample may be carry-over from other donors' samples. This sequence joins TRBV5-6 and TRBJ1-2, with D maybe TRBD1 (5 bases). The CDR3 nucleotides read TGTGCCAGCAGCTTGGGGCAGGGACGAGGTGGCTACACCTTC. Protein sequence: CASSLGQGRGGYTF.